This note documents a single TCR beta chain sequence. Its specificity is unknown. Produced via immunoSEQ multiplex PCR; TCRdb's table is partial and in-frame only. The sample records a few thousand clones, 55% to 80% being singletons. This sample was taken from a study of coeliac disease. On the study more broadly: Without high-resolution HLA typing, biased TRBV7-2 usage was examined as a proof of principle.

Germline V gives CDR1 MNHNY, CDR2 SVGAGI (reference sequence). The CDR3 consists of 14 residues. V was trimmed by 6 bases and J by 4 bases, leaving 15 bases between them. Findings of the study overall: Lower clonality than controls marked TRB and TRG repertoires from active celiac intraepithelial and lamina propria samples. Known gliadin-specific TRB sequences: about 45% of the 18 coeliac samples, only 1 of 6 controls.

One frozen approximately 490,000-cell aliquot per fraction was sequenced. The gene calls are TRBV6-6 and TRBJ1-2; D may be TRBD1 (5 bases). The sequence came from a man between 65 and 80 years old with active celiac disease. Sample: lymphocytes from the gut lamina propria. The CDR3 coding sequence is TGTGCCAGCAGCCAAGCAGGGAAAGGCTATGGCTACACCTTC. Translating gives CASSQAGKGYGYTF.